A single sample is the source of the 32 T cell receptor beta chains below, sequenced in a study of blood T cell repertoires in COVID-19. Some clones are missing from TCRdb's copy, which holds only in-frame ones; the method was immunoSEQ multiplex PCR. This sample has roughly 240,000 clones, with 83% found just once. Sequenced: PBMCs or T cells enriched from blood (not recorded which). The receptors come from a woman in her thirties or forties who had been exposed to COVID-19.

The CDR3 DNA sequence: TGTGCCAGCAGTTCACCTCGACAGGGGGACGGGGGTTCCAATCAGCCCCAGCATTTT. Translated, it gives CASSSPRQGDGGSNQPQHF. J is TRBJ1-5 and V is TRBV28; TRBD1 matches 9 bases. V lost 4 bases to trimming and J lost 3 bases; unmatched junction nucleotides: 16. Germline CDR1 MDHEN, CDR2 SYDVKM. The CDR3 loop spans 19 amino acids.

The CDR3 is CASRAFRGGTEAFF. The CDR3 coding sequence is TGTGCCAGCCGCGCCTTCAGGGGTGGAACTGAAGCTTTCTTT. The chain combines TRBV19 with TRBJ1-1, with a weak D call TRBD1 (6 bases). Trimming shortened V by 9 bases and J by 5 bases, and 19 bases separated the two germline ends. Germline assignment: CDR1 LNHDA and CDR2 SQIVND (reference sequence). The CDR3 has 14 residues.

The chain joins TRBV5-1 to TRBJ2-3; 8 nucleotides line up with TRBD2. Germline V CDR1 and CDR2: SGHRS, YFSETQ. Trimming cost V 3 bases and J 4 bases; bases outside gene matches: 4. This CDR3 region has 14 residues. The CDR3 bases are TGCGCCAGCAGCTCCGGGACTAGGGCAGATACGCAGTATTTT. It is translated as CASSSGTRADTQYF. Full variable domain (rest looked up from reference TRBV5-1 and TRBJ2-3): KAGVTQTPRYLIKTRGQQVTLSCSPISGHRSVSWYQQTPGQGLQFLFEYFSETQRNKGNFPGRFSGRQFSNSRSEMNVSTLELGDSALYLCASSSGTRADTQYFGPGTRLTVL.

This sequence joins TRBV7-6 and TRBJ2-5, with 11 bases fitting TRBD1. After removal of 2 bases from V and 4 bases from J, the junction contained 6 bases not matched to a gene. The CDR3 runs 16 residues. In germline, CDR1 is SGHVS, CDR2 FNYEAQ. DNA for the CDR3: TGTGCCAGCAGCTTAATGGGACAGGGGGAAGGAGAGACCCAGTACTTC. Amino acid sequence: CASSLMGQGEGETQYF. Using reference TRBV7-6 and TRBJ2-5 for the parts outside the CDR3, the full variable domain is GAGVSQSPRYKVTKRGQDVALRCDPISGHVSLYWYRQALGQGPEFLTYFNYEAQQDKSGLPNDRFSAERPEGSISTLTIQRTEQRDSAMYRCASSLMGQGEGETQYFGPGTRLLVL.

V gene TRBV10-3 combines with J gene TRBJ1-6, with 11 positions matching TRBD1. This CDR3 is 15 amino acids long. The V segment lost 6 bases and the J segment 7 bases; nucleotides outside the gene matches: 5. Germline V CDR1 and CDR2: ENHRY, SYGVKD. This chain's CDR3 is CAIRGTGGENSPLHF. The CDR3 nucleotides are TGTGCCATCAGGGGGACAGGGGGAGAAAATTCACCCCTCCACTTT.

V gene TRBV10-2 combines with J gene TRBJ2-5; 13 positions match TRBD2. Germline-derived CDR1 and CDR2 are WSHSY and SAAADI. CDR3 length: 15 amino acids. The V segment lost 6 bases and the J segment 2 bases; nucleotides outside the gene matches: 3. The CDR3 loop reads CASRILAGGQETQYF. CDR3 DNA: TGCGCCAGCAGGATACTAGCGGGGGGGCAAGAGACCCAGTACTTC.

The chain employs TRBV4-3 and TRBJ2-1, with 10 bases fitting TRBD2. The CDR3 contains 16 residues. Germline lookup yields CDR1 LGHNA and CDR2 YSLEER. J lost 10 bases, V lost 0 bases, and 9 bases had no gene match. The DNA for the CDR3 is TGCGCCAGCAGCCAAGAGAGGGCTAGCGGGGGCCGAGAGCAGTTCTTC. It encodes CASSQERASGGREQFF.

This chain joins TRBV5-1 and TRBJ1-1; D is perhaps TRBD1 (6 bases). There are 15 residues in the CDR3. The germline V gene encodes CDR1 SGHRS and CDR2 YFSETQ. V was shortened by 4 bases and J by 4 bases, with 17 bases between the two germline ends. The CDR3 sequence: CASSRTGGAGTEAFF. The CDR3 DNA reads as TGCGCCAGCAGCCGAACGGGGGGCGCAGGCACTGAAGCTTTCTTT.

The CDR3 reads CASSDQGSGYTF. CDR3 in DNA: TGTGCCAGCAGTGATCAGGGTAGCGGCTACACCTTC. V is TRBV2 and J is TRBJ1-2; possible D gene TRBD1, 5 bases. With 3 bases removed from V and 8 bases from J, the gap between germline ends came to 10 bases. The length of the CDR3 is 12 residues. The V gene's germline CDR1 is SNHLY and CDR2 FYNNEI.

This chain joins TRBV11-3 and TRBJ2-3, with 10 bases lining up with TRBD2. Germline values: CDR1 SGHNT, CDR2 YENEEA. Losses at the gene ends were 5 bases for V and 5 bases for J; bases not matched to a gene: 7. The CDR3 totals 15 residues. DNA of the CDR3: TGTGCCAGCAGCCCAGCGGGGGGGGTTAAAGATACGCAGTATTTT. The encoded protein is CASSPAGGVKDTQYF. Variable domain in full (rest from reference TRBV11-3 and TRBJ2-3): EAGVVQSPRYKIIEKKQPVAFWCNPISGHNTLYWYLQNLGQGPELLIRYENEEAVDDSQLPKDRFSAERLKGVDSTLKIQPAELGDSAVYLCASSPAGGVKDTQYFGPGTRLTVL.

The chain links TRBV14 to TRBJ2-7; 14 nucleotides align to TRBD2. The CDR3 is 18 residues long. The J segment lost 1 base and the V segment lost 4 bases, leaving 9 bases of the junction unmatched. Germline loops: CDR1 SGHDN, CDR2 FVKESK. The CDR3 DNA reads as TGTGCCAGCAGCCCGCGACTAGCGGGGGGGCTTGGGTCCTACGAGCAGTACTTC. Encoded protein: CASSPRLAGGLGSYEQYF.

Written as DNA, the CDR3 is TGTGCCAGCAGCCTTGGGGCTGCCGGAAACACCATATATTTT. Amino acids: CASSLGAAGNTIYF. The chain employs TRBV3-1 (or the pseudogene TRBV3-2) and TRBJ1-3; tentatively, D is TRBD1 (5 bases). Trimming stripped 4 bases from V and 4 bases from J, with 11 bases between. Looked up from germline, CDR1 is LGHDT and CDR2 is YNNKEL (reference sequence). This CDR3 has 14 amino acids.

This clone was observed once. The chain links TRBV19 to TRBJ1-1; D is unclear. The germline V and J ends were trimmed by 1 base and 1 base, with 22 bases remaining between them. The germline CDR1 and CDR2 sequences are LNHDA and SQIVND (reference sequence). The CDR3 is 19 amino acids. CDR3 sequence: CASSIGGGVPGLRNTEAFF. In DNA, the CDR3 is TGTGCCAGTAGTATAGGCGGCGGAGTACCCGGGTTAAGGAACACTGAAGCTTTCTTT.

This chain links TRBV9 with TRBJ2-2, with D tentatively TRBD1 (5 bases). CDR3 size: 14 residues. Germline assignment: CDR1 SGDLS and CDR2 YYNGEE. Trimming removed 3 bases from V and 5 bases from J, with 11 bases in between. The CDR3 spells CASSARQTTGELFF. CDR3 nucleotides: TGTGCCAGCAGCGCGCGACAGACTACCGGGGAGCTGTTTTTT.

This sequence joins TRBV11-2 and TRBJ2-3; 13 positions agree with TRBD2. The CDR3 runs to 16 residues. Germline-derived CDR1 and CDR2 are SGHAT and FQNNGV. The junction had 6 bases not matched to a gene; V was cut back by 5 bases and J by 4 bases. DNA for the CDR3: TGTGCCAGCAGCCGGACTAGCGGGGGCGACCCAGATACGCAGTATTTT. It encodes CASSRTSGGDPDTQYF. Filled out from reference TRBV11-2 and TRBJ2-3, the complete variable domain reads EAGVAQSPRYKIIEKRQSVAFWCNPISGHATLYWYQQILGQGPKLLIQFQNNGVVDDSQLPKDRFSAERLKGVDSTLKIQPAKLEDSAVYLCASSRTSGGDPDTQYFGPGTRLTVL.

This chain joins TRBV2 and TRBJ1-2; D call uncertain. CDR3 size: 13 residues. The V gene lost 4 bases and the J gene lost 5 bases, with 11 bases spanning the gap. CDR1 is SNHLY and CDR2 is FYNNEI in the germline V gene. The CDR3 here is CASSVSGSYGYTF. CDR3 nucleotides: TGTGCCAGCAGTGTGTCTGGGAGTTATGGCTACACCTTC.

V is TRBV28 and J is TRBJ1-1; D is undetermined. Trimming removed 3 bases at V and 1 base at J, with 9 bases between. Germline V gives CDR1 MDHEN, CDR2 SYDVKM. This CDR3 comprises 14 residues. This chain's CDR3 is CASSLHNPNTEAFF. In DNA form, the CDR3 reads TGTGCCAGCAGTTTGCACAACCCGAACACTGAAGCTTTCTTT.

This chain links TRBV18 with TRBJ1-2; 9 nucleotides align to TRBD1. After removal of 2 bases from V and 1 base from J, the junction contained 8 bases not matched to a gene. The germline V gene encodes CDR1 KGHSH and CDR2 LQKENI. The CDR3 has 17 residues. The CDR3 loop is CASSPTITGGSNYGYTF. DNA of the CDR3: TGTGCCAGCTCACCAACAATCACAGGGGGCAGTAACTATGGCTACACCTTC. The whole variable domain, remainder taken from reference TRBV18 and TRBJ1-2, is NAGVMQNPRHLVRRRGQEARLRCSPMKGHSHVYWYRQLPEEGLKFMVYLQKENIIDESGMPKERFSAEFPKEGPSILRIQQVVRGDSAAYFCASSPTITGGSNYGYTFGSGTRLTVV.

This clone was recorded only once. The rearrangement uses TRBV2 and TRBJ2-5; TRBD2 agrees at 13 bases. V was clipped by 1 base and J by 1 base; unmatched bases: 0. The CDR3 loop spans 16 amino acids. Germline CDR1 is SNHLY and CDR2 is FYNNEI. CDR3 sequence (DNA): TGTGCCAGCAGTGAAGGACTAGCGGGGGGCCAAGAGACCCAGTACTTC. This sequence encodes CASSEGLAGGQETQYF.

V gene TRBV6-5 combines with J gene TRBJ2-1; D may be TRBD2 (6 bases). The length of the CDR3 is 11 residues. In germline, CDR1 is MNHEY, CDR2 SVGAGI. The ends were cut back, 7 bases at V and 12 bases at J, with 13 bases in the middle. The CDR3 sequence: CASKGPEGQFF. Here the CDR3 DNA reads TGTGCCAGCAAGGGTCCGGAGGGGCAGTTCTTC.

This clone was observed a single time. In DNA, the CDR3 is TGTGCCAGTAGTGTCGTGGGGGGCAGGGGGCGCGAAGGACTGTTTTTT. Its translation is CASSVVGGRGREGLFF. The chain couples TRBV19 to TRBJ1-4; 8 nucleotides line up with TRBD1. The CDR3 sequence is 16 residues long. Per germline, CDR1 LNHDA and CDR2 SQIVND (reference sequence). V lost 5 bases, J lost 13 bases, and 18 bases stayed unmatched.

This sequence joins TRBV9 and TRBJ1-6, with 7 positions matching TRBD1. CDR3 size: 16 residues. The germline V gene encodes CDR1 SGDLS and CDR2 YYNGEE. Losses at the gene ends were 6 bases for V and 11 bases for J; bases not matched to a gene: 17. The CDR3 bases are TGTGCCAGCAATACCCCCCGGGACAGACCCAAAACACCCCTCCACTTT. This translates into CASNTPRDRPKTPLHF.

The chain has TRBV11-1 and TRBJ2-7; 9 bases map to TRBD2. Germline CDR1 is SGHAT and CDR2 is FQDESV (reference sequence). The CDR3 has 15 residues. The V gene end was trimmed by 1 base and the J gene end by 0 bases; junction bases not matched to a gene: 1. The CDR3 DNA is TGTGCCAGCAGCTTAGGGACTAGCGACTCCTACGAGCAGTACTTC. Translating gives CASSLGTSDSYEQYF.

The genes are TRBV14 and TRBJ1-4, with D perhaps TRBD1 (5 bases). Between the trimmed V and J ends, which lost 4 bases and 5 bases, there was a span of 11 bases. Germline CDR1 and CDR2: SGHDN and FVKESK. There are 14 residues in the CDR3. CDR3 sequence reads: CASSRAGGNEKLFF. The CDR3 nucleotides read TGTGCCAGCAGCCGAGCGGGGGGGAATGAAAAACTGTTTTTT.

The rearrangement links TRBV9 to TRBJ1-3; D uncertain. Per the germline V gene, CDR1 is SGDLS and CDR2 is YYNGEE. The CDR3 length is 15 residues. V shed 0 bases and J shed 4 bases, with 11 bases lying between them. For the CDR3, the DNA is TGTGCCAGCAGCGTAGTCGGGGAGGACGGAAACACCATATATTTT. Translation gives CASSVVGEDGNTIYF.

Written as DNA, the CDR3 is TGTGCCAGCAACCGGGAGGGGGGGAGCACCGGGGAGCTGTTTTTT. Its protein product is CASNREGGSTGELFF. The chain joins TRBV7-9 to TRBJ2-2; the match to TRBD2 covers 8 bases. The germline V gene encodes CDR1 SEHNR and CDR2 FQNEAQ (reference sequence). Trimming at V came to 7 bases and at J to 4 bases, leaving 8 bases not matched to a gene. The CDR3 has 15 residues.

The chain joins TRBV7-3 to TRBJ1-6, with D tentatively TRBD1 (5 bases). The CDR3 sequence is 14 residues long. V was trimmed by 2 bases and J by 6 bases, leaving 8 bases between them. The germline gives CDR1 SGHTA, CDR2 FQGTGA. This CDR3 reads CASSLVQGNSPLHF. The CDR3 DNA reads TGTGCCAGCAGCTTAGTCCAGGGTAATTCACCCCTCCACTTT.

The rearrangement uses TRBV23-1 and TRBJ1-3, with 8 bases aligning to TRBD1. TRBV23-1 is labeled an ORF, and its function is uncertain. V shed 2 bases and J 0 bases; nucleotides not matched to a gene: 15. CDR3 length equals 20 residues. The CDR3, as DNA: TGCGCCAGCAGTCAAGGGTCGAGTGGGACAGGTTTTTTCTCTGGAAACACCATATATTTT. It yields the protein CASSQGSSGTGFFSGNTIYF.

The chain recombines TRBV19 with TRBJ2-1; 8 bases agree with TRBD2. Germline values: CDR1 LNHDA, CDR2 SQIVND (reference sequence). The junction had 7 bases not matched to a gene; V was cut back by 6 bases and J by 3 bases. The CDR3 length is 15 residues. As DNA, the CDR3 is TGTGCCAGTAGGGTAGCGGGACGGGACTACAATGAGCAGTTCTTC. It specifies CASRVAGRDYNEQFF.

The gene calls are TRBV5-8 and TRBJ2-5; a possible D gene is TRBD1 (6 bases). Trimming took off 2 bases at V and 5 bases at J, with 22 bases between the two ends. The CDR3 loop spans 17 amino acids. CDR1 and CDR2 (germline): SGHTS, YDEGEE. The CDR3 DNA follows: TGTGCCAGCAGCTTTCAGGGACGGATTATCAGGGGTGAGACCCAGTACTTC. Residues: CASSFQGRIIRGETQYF.

This clone was seen only a few times. The V and J genes are TRBV28 and TRBJ2-3; 9 nucleotides match TRBD1. The CDR3 has 16 residues. J gave up 6 bases and V 4 bases, and 11 bases lay outside the gene matches. CDR1 is MDHEN and CDR2 is SYDVKM in the germline V gene. The DNA of the CDR3 is TGTGCCAGCAGTTCCCCCCAACAGGGGGCAAGGGATACGCAGTATTTT. Translating it yields CASSSPQQGARDTQYF.

The rearrangement links TRBV27 to TRBJ1-1; 7 bases are shared with TRBD1. Unmatched junction bases numbered 19, after V lost 4 bases and J lost 8 bases. Germline CDR1 reads MNHEY; CDR2 reads SMNVEV (reference sequence). The CDR3 totals 17 residues. The CDR3 DNA reads as TGTGCCAGCAGTTACCGCGGAAACCGGGACAGCCGTGGGGAAGCTTTCTTT. Protein product: CASSYRGNRDSRGEAFF.